This T cell receptor beta chain was identified in a study of PD-1 blockade in classical Hodgkin lymphoma. Turning to the study itself: Patients got intravenous nivolumab 3 mg/kg every 2 weeks.

From germline, CDR1 is MNHEY and CDR2 SMNVEV (reference sequence). V was pared by 2 bases and J by 4 bases, with 17 bases of the junction left unmatched. This CDR3 has 19 residues. Time point denoted: cycle 4 day 1 (C4D1), after less than 7 weeks of nivolumab. The patients all showed relapse after autologous stem cell transplantation, while their brentuximab vedotin exposure varied. The data were produced by immunoSEQ multiplex PCR, yet TCRdb's version contains in-frame clones alone and is incomplete. The profile covers about 28,000 clones, with 80% appearing a single time and about a sixth taken by the ten largest.

The chain couples TRBV27 to TRBJ1-1, with 9 bases fitting TRBD1. The origin of this receptor is a human donor with classical Hodgkin lymphoma. The sequences come from peripheral blood mononuclear cells (PBMCs), collected before the fourth cycle of nivolumab. CDR3 residues: CASSLRGLTGGYRGTEAFF. In DNA form, the CDR3 reads TGTGCCAGCAGTTTACGGGGACTTACAGGGGGCTACCGAGGCACTGAAGCTTTCTTT.